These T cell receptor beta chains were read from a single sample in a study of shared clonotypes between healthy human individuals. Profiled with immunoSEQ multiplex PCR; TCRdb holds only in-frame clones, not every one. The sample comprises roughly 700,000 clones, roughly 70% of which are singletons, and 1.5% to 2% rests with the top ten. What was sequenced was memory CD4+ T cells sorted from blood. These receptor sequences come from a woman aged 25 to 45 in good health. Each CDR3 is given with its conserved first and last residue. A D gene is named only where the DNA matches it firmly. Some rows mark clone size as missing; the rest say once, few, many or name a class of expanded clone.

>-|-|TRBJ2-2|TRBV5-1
TGCGCCAGCAGCCTCCTAAGGGGTGGCACCGGGGAGCTGTTTTTT
CASSLLRGGTGELFF
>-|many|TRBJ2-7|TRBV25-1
TGTGCCAGCAGCCGAGGGGGGGGTTACGAGCAGTACTTC
CASSRGGGYEQYF
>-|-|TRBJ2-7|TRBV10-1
TGCGCCAGCAGTGAGTCCGCTACTACTTACTACGAGCAGTACTTC
CASSESATTYYEQYF
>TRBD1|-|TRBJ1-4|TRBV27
TGTGCCAGCAGGGGACAGGGGGCACGCGAAAAACTGTTTTTT
CASRGQGAREKLFF
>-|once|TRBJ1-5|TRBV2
TGTGCCAGCAGGGGGAGTCAGCCCCAGCATTTT
CASRGSQPQHF
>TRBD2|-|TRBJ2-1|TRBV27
TGTGCCAGCATGCGGGAGCTCGGTGAGCAGTTCTTC
CASMRELGEQFF
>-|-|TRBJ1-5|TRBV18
TGTGCCAGCTCACCTCAGGGAAATAATCAGCCCCAGCATTTT
CASSPQGNNQPQHF
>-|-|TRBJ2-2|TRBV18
TGTGCCAGCTCACCATGGCCGGGCACCGGGGAGCTGTTTTTT
CASSPWPGTGELFF
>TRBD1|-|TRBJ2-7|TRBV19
TGTGCCAGTAGTACTAGGGACAGCTCCTACGAGCAGTACTTC
CASSTRDSSYEQYF
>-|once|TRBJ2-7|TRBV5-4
TGTGCCAGCAGCCCCCCGTTCTCCTACGAGCAGTACTTC
CASSPPFSYEQYF
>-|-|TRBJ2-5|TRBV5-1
TGCGCCAGCAGCTTGGACGCCAATAGGGGGGAGACCCAGTACTTC
CASSLDANRGETQYF
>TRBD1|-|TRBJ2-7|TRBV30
TGTGCCTGGGACAGGGGTACCTACGAGCAGTACTTC
CAWDRGTYEQYF
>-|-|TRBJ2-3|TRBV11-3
TGTGCCAGCAGCCAAAGCCTAGGAACAGATACGCAGTATTTT
CASSQSLGTDTQYF
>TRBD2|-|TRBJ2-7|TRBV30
TGTGCCTATGATAGCGGGGGCTCCTACGAGCAGTACTTC
CAYDSGGSYEQYF
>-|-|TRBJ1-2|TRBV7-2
TGTGCCTGCCTACAGGGATTTTCGTGGGGCTACACCTTC
CACLQGFSWGYTF
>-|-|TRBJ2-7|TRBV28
TGTGCCAGCAGTTCCTCGGGACTCGTCCGCGAGCAGTACTTC
CASSSSGLVREQYF
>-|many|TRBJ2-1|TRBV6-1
TGTGCCAGCAGTACCGGGACAAACTCCTACAATGAGCAGTTCTTC
CASSTGTNSYNEQFF
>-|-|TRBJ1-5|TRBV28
TGTGCCACCACAAGAATTCGGAGTCAGCCCCAGCATTTT
CATTRIRSQPQHF
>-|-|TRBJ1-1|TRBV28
TGTGCCAGCAGTTTATTTAGGGTGAGGGGTACTGAAGCTTTCTTT
CASSLFRVRGTEAFF
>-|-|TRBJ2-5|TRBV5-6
TGTGCCAGCAGCTCACCACAGTACCAAGAGACCCAGTACTTC
CASSSPQYQETQYF
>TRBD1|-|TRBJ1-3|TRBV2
TGTGCCAGCAGCCCCTGGGACAGGGGAACAACTGGAAACACCATATATTTT
CASSPWDRGTTGNTIYF
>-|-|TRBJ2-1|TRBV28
TGTGCCAGCAGAGGCCAGGGGGGGGCAACTTACAATGAGCAGTTCTTC
CASRGQGGATYNEQFF
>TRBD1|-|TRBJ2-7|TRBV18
TGTGCCAGCTCGCGATCGGGACAGGGGTCCTCCTACGAGCAGTACTTC
CASSRSGQGSSYEQYF
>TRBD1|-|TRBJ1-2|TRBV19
TGTGCCAGTAGTCTCCGGGACAGTCCTATGAGGGATGGCTACACCTTC
CASSLRDSPMRDGYTF
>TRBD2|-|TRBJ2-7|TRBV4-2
TGTGCCAGCAGCCAAGAGCGGGGGATTTACGAGCAGTACTTC
CASSQERGIYEQYF
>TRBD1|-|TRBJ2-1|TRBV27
TGTGCCAGCAGTTTTAGGACAGGGGTCAATGAGCAGTTCTTC
CASSFRTGVNEQFF
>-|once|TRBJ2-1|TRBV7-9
TGTGCCAGCAGCTTAGTTGAAAGCTCCTACAATGAGCAGTTCTTC
CASSLVESSYNEQFF
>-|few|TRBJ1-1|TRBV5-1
TGCGCCAGCAGTCGACTCCGGGGGAGGAACACTGAAGCTTTCTTT
CASSRLRGRNTEAFF
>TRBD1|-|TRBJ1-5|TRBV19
TGTGCCAGTAGCACCGGGACAGGGCCACGTCAGCCCCAGCATTTT
CASSTGTGPRQPQHF
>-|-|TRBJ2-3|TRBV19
TGTGCCAGTCGGGATCCTAGACACACAGATACGCAGTATTTT
CASRDPRHTDTQYF
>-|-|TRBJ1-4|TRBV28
TGTGCCACCAGGAGGGATCCGACATTGAATGAAAAACTGTTTTTT
CATRRDPTLNEKLFF
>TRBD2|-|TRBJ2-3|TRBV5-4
TGTGCCAGCAGCTCCCGGACTAGCGGGCTCACAGATACGCAGTATTTT
CASSSRTSGLTDTQYF
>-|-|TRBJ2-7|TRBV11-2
TGTGCCAGCAGCTCTCAGAGGGACTCCTACGAGCAGTACTTC
CASSSQRDSYEQYF
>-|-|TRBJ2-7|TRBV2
TGTGCCAGCAGCGTGGGGGGGGCGCGGTCCTACGAGCAGTACTTC
CASSVGGARSYEQYF
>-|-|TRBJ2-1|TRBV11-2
TGTGCCAGCAGCGCCCGGGACTTTTACAATGAGCAGTTCTTC
CASSARDFYNEQFF
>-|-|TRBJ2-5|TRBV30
TGTGCCTGGAGTTCACAGGGAGAGGAGACCCAGTACTTC
CAWSSQGEETQYF
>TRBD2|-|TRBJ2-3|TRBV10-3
TGTGCCATCAGCGCTGGACTAGCGGGGGGCACAGATACGCAGTATTTT
CAISAGLAGGTDTQYF
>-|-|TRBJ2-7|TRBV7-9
TGTGCCAGCAGCTTAGCAAAGGGGCAGGGAGGCTACGAGCAGTACTTC
CASSLAKGQGGYEQYF
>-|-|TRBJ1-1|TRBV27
TGTGCCAGCAGCAAAACAGTGAACACTGAAGCTTTCTTT
CASSKTVNTEAFF
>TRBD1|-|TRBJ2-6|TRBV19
TGTGCCAGTAGTACAGGGACAGCTCTCTCTGGGGCCAACGTCCTGACTTTC
CASSTGTALSGANVLTF
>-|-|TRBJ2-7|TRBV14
TGTGCCAGCAGCCCCCACTTGACAGTCCACGAGCAGTACTTC
CASSPHLTVHEQYF
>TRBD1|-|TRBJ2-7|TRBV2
TGTGCCAGTAAGGGGGCCTCGGGTGCCGAGCAGTACTTC
CASKGASGAEQYF
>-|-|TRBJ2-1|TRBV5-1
TGCGCCAGCGCTCAGGGAGTGTCCTCCTACAATGAGCAGTTCTTC
CASAQGVSSYNEQFF
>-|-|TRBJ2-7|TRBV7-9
TGTGCCAGCAGCTTAGGGACCTCCGACGAGCAGTACTTC
CASSLGTSDEQYF
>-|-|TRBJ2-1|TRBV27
TGTGCCAGCAGTTTACGGCGGCACCAACCAGGGGATGAGCAGTTCTTC
CASSLRRHQPGDEQFF
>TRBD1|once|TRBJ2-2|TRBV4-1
TGCGCCAGCAGCCGTCCGGGACAGTTAACCGGGGAGCTGTTTTTT
CASSRPGQLTGELFF
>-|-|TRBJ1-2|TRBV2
TGTGCCAGCAGTGCGTCCGGGACAAGCTATGGCTACACCTTC
CASSASGTSYGYTF
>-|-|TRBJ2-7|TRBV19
TGTGCCAGTAGTATTGTTCCTCCCTACGAGCAGTACTTC
CASSIVPPYEQYF
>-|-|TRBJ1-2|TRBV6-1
TGTGCCAGCAGTGACAACTTCTATGGCTACACCTTC
CASSDNFYGYTF
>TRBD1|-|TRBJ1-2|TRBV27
TGTGCCAGCAGTTTCGGGACAGCTTATGGCTACACCTTC
CASSFGTAYGYTF
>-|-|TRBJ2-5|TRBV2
TGTGCCAGCAGTAGGGAGTGGGACCCGGAGACCCAGTACTTC
CASSREWDPETQYF
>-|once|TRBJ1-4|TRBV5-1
TGCGCCAGCGCTACAGGAGGGGTTAATGAAAAACTGTTTTTT
CASATGGVNEKLFF
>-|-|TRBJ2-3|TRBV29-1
TGCAGCGTTGCAGTCGGGGCAGATACGCAGTATTTT
CSVAVGADTQYF
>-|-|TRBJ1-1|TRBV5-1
TGCGCCAGCAGCGATTCTCAGGGGAACACTGAAGCTTTCTTT
CASSDSQGNTEAFF
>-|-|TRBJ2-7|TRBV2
TGTGCCAGCAGTGCCGGCAGGGGCTACGAGCAGTACTTC
CASSAGRGYEQYF
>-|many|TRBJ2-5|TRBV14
TGTGCCAGCAGCCCGGGATCGCGGAGCGCCGAGACCCAGTACTTC
CASSPGSRSAETQYF
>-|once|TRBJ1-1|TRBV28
TGTGCCAGCACAAGGGACACCTTGAACACTGAAGCTTTCTTT
CASTRDTLNTEAFF
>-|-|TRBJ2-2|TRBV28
TGTGCCAGCACGGCCGCTAACACCGGGGAGCTGTTTTTT
CASTAANTGELFF
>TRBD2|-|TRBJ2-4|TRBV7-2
TGTGCCAGCAGCACACGACTAGCGGGAGGCGGGACGTCCAAAAACATTCAGTACTTC
CASSTRLAGGGTSKNIQYF
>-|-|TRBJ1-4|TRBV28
TGTGCCAGCAGTTCGGAGGGGGGATCTAATGAAAAACTGTTTTTT
CASSSEGGSNEKLFF